This TCR beta chain was profiled in a study of blood T cell repertoires in COVID-19. Whole-study context: T cells, B-cell-depleted T cells, or PBMCs supplied cDNA or gDNA.

Sequenced by immunoSEQ multiplex PCR; TCRdb stores in-frame clones only, minus some. The table has around 160,000 clones, 70% to 90% seen once; the top ten hold around 6.1%. The CDR3 is made up of 13 amino acids. V shed 7 bases, J shed 1 base, and the junction held 3 bases outside the gene matches. Looked up from germline, CDR1 is LGHDT and CDR2 is YNNKEL (reference sequence). The receptor's source is a man aged 35-49 years who had recovered from COVID-19. The chain couples TRBV3-1 (or the pseudogene TRBV3-2) to TRBJ1-1; 7 bases fit TRBD1. Sample: PBMCs or T cells enriched from blood (not recorded which). The CDR3 DNA reads TGTGCCAGCACAACAGGGGCGAACACTGAAGCTTTCTTT. Protein sequence: CASTTGANTEAFF.